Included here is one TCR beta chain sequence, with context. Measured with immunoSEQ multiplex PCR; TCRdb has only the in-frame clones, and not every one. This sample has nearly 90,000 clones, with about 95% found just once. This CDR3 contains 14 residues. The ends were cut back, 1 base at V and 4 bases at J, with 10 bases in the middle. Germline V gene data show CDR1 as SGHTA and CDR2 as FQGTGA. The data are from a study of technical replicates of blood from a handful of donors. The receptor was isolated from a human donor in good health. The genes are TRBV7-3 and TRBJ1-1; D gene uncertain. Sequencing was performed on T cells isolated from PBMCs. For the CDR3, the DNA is TGTGCCAGCAGCTTAATAAGCGGTAGCACTGAAGCTTTCTTT. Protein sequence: CASSLISGSTEAFF.